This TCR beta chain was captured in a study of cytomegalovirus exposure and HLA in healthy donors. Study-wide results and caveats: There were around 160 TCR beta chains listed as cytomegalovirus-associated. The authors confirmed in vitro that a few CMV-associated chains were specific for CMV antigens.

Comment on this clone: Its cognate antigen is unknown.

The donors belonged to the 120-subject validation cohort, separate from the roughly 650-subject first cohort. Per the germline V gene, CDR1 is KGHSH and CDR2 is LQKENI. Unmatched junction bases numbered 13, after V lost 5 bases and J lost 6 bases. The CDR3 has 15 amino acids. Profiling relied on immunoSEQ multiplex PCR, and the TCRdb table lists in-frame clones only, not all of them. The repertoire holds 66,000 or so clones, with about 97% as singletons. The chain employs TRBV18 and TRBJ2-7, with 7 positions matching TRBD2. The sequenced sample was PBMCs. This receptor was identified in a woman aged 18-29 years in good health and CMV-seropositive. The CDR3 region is CASSSGLETGSEQYF. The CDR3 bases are TGTGCCAGCTCATCAGGACTAGAGACGGGGAGCGAGCAGTACTTC.